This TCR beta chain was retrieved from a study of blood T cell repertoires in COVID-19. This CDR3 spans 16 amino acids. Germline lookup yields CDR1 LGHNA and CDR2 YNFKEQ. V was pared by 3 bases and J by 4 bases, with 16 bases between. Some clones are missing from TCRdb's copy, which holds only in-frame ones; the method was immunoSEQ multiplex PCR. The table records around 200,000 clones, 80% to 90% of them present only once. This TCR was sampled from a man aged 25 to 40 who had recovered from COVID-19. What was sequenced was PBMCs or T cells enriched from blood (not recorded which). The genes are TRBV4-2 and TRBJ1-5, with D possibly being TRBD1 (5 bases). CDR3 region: CASSQEPGGFNQPQHF. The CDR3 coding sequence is TGTGCCAGCAGCCAGGAGCCGGGGGGGTTTAATCAGCCCCAGCATTTT.